This entry lists 22 T cell receptor beta chains sequenced from one sample in a study of blood T cell repertoires in COVID-19. Generated by immunoSEQ multiplex PCR, the TCRdb table keeps only in-frame clones and is missing some. The top ten clones hold 4.6% of a sample with fewer than 85,000 clones, approximately 90% of them seen once. The sample comprised peripheral blood. All receptors come from a man aged 45-65 years with active COVID-19.

The chain links TRBV20-1 to TRBJ2-1, with D maybe TRBD2 (5 bases). Germline-derived CDR1 and CDR2 are DFQATT and SNEGSKA (reference sequence). With 3 bases removed from V and 3 bases from J, the gap between germline ends came to 12 bases. The CDR3 extends over 14 amino acids. The CDR3 sequence: CSASWLASYNEQFF. The CDR3 nucleotides read TGCAGTGCTAGTTGGCTAGCAAGCTACAATGAGCAGTTCTTC.

Only a few counts were recorded for this clone. This chain connects TRBV5-4 to TRBJ2-2; D gene uncertain. CDR1 and CDR2 (germline): SGHNT, YYREEE (reference sequence). V was cut by 7 bases and J by 2 bases, with 9 bases left in between. The CDR3 length is 13 residues. CDR3 sequence: CASAPSNTGELFF. The CDR3 coding sequence is TGTGCCAGCGCCCCCAGTAACACCGGGGAGCTGTTTTTT.

The rearrangement uses TRBV2 and TRBJ2-3; TRBD2 aligns across 8 bases. Trimming at V came to 9 bases and at J to 2 bases, leaving 4 bases not matched to a gene. This CDR3 contains 13 residues. Germline V gene lookup returns CDR1 SNHLY and CDR2 FYNNEI. CDR3 amino acids: CASRGGYTDTQYF. The CDR3 DNA reads TGTGCCAGTCGGGGGGGATACACAGATACGCAGTATTTT. The variable domain in full, completed from reference TRBV2 and TRBJ2-3, reads EPEVTQTPSHQVTQMGQEVILRCVPISNHLYFYWYRQILGQKVEFLVSFYNNEISEKSEIFDDQFSVERPDGSNFTLKIRSTKLEDSAMYFCASRGGYTDTQYFGPGTRLTVL.

The chain carries TRBV7-2 and TRBJ1-4, with 9 bases aligning to TRBD1. The length of the CDR3 is 15 residues. Unmatched junction bases numbered 5, after V lost 1 base and J lost 8 bases. Per germline, CDR1 SGHTA and CDR2 FQGNSA. The CDR3 bases are TGTGCCAGCAGCTTAGGGGACAGGGTGGGAGAAAAACTGTTTTTT. This encodes CASSLGDRVGEKLFF.

The J gene is TRBJ1-1, the V gene TRBV5-1, with D hard to call. The CDR3 extends over 14 amino acids. V lost 2 bases to trimming and J lost 3 bases, with 11 bases between them. CDR1 is SGHRS, CDR2 YFSETQ, per germline. In DNA, the CDR3 is TGCGCCAGCAGCTTTAGGACTGGGGACACTGAAGCTTTCTTT. This gives the protein CASSFRTGDTEAFF.

As DNA, the CDR3 is TGTGCCAGCAGCCAGGTGGGAGCGGGAGGGGGGGAGACCCAGTACTTC. It translates to CASSQVGAGGGETQYF. The rearrangement links TRBV3-1 (or the pseudogene TRBV3-2) to TRBJ2-5; 10 positions match TRBD2. V shed 3 bases, J shed 5 bases, and the junction held 9 bases outside the gene matches. CDR1 is LGHDT, CDR2 YNNKEL, per germline (reference sequence). The CDR3 sequence is 16 residues long.

The rearrangement uses TRBV28 and TRBJ2-3, with 11 positions matching TRBD1. J gave up 1 base and V 1 base, and 16 bases lay outside the gene matches. The length of the CDR3 is 21 residues. Per the germline V gene, CDR1 is MDHEN and CDR2 is SYDVKM. CDR3 sequence: CASSLLSWDRGGASGTDTQYF. CDR3 in DNA: TGTGCCAGCAGTTTATTGAGCTGGGACAGGGGGGGAGCTAGTGGCACAGATACGCAGTATTTT.

This clone was detected once. The V call is TRBV7-9, the J call TRBJ2-1; D not certain. Trimming shortened V by 2 bases and J by 5 bases, and 4 bases separated the two germline ends. The CDR3 is 12 residues long. The germline CDR1 and CDR2 sequences are SEHNR and FQNEAQ (reference sequence). This chain's CDR3 is CASSLSNNEQFF. CDR3 nucleotide sequence: TGTGCCAGCAGCTTATCTAACAATGAGCAGTTCTTC.

The table lists this clone with a count of one. V is TRBV18 and J is TRBJ2-2, with 9 positions matching TRBD1. CDR3 length equals 15 residues. Germline V lookup: CDR1 KGHSH, CDR2 LQKENI. The V and J ends lost 5 bases and 3 bases, in that order; junction bases with no gene match: 4. CDR3: CASSSGQGYTGELFF. CDR3 in DNA: TGTGCCAGCTCATCGGGACAGGGTTACACCGGGGAGCTGTTTTTT.

This sequence joins TRBV2 and TRBJ1-3, with a weak D call TRBD1 (6 bases). The CDR3 loop spans 18 amino acids. With 6 bases removed from V and 3 bases from J, the gap between germline ends came to 24 bases. Germline CDR1 and CDR2: SNHLY and FYNNEI. CDR3 amino acids: CASRTTGLQGWNGNTIYF. The CDR3 DNA reads as TGTGCCAGCAGGACCACGGGGTTACAGGGTTGGAATGGAAACACCATATATTTT.

The rearrangement uses TRBV11-3 and TRBJ2-2; 10 bases are shared with TRBD1. With V trimmed by 6 bases and J by 4 bases, 5 bases remained unmatched. This CDR3 is built from 15 residues. Germline values: CDR1 SGHNT, CDR2 YENEEA. The CDR3, as DNA: TGTGCCAGCAGTACCGGGACAGGGGTCACCGGGGAGCTGTTTTTT. The encoded protein is CASSTGTGVTGELFF.

The chain is built from TRBV20-1 and TRBJ1-5; D gene unclear. Trimming left V 5 bases short and J 9 bases short, with 11 bases between. CDR1 and CDR2 (germline): DFQATT, SNEGSKA (reference sequence). This CDR3 has 11 residues. This chain's CDR3 is CSAAGMAPQHF. In DNA, the CDR3 is TGCAGTGCTGCAGGAATGGCGCCCCAGCATTTT.

The gene calls are TRBV6-5 and TRBJ1-6; D unclear. V was pared by 2 bases and J by 10 bases, with 15 bases between. The germline V gene has CDR1 MNHEY and CDR2 SVGAGI. The length of the CDR3 is 15 residues. The CDR3 here is CASSYRGGQLSPLHF. DNA for the CDR3: TGTGCCAGCAGTTACCGGGGAGGGCAGTTGTCACCCCTCCACTTT.

V usage is TRBV7-9 and J usage is TRBJ1-4; TRBD1 agrees at 10 bases. Germline loops: CDR1 SEHNR, CDR2 FQNEAQ (reference sequence). V lost 8 bases and J lost 2; bases outside the gene matches: 17. The CDR3 consists of 19 residues. CDR3 loop: CASRRTPGTGDATNEKLFF. The CDR3 DNA is TGTGCCAGCCGCAGGACTCCCGGGACAGGGGACGCGACTAATGAAAAACTGTTTTTT. The full variable domain, with the rest looked up from reference TRBV7-9 and TRBJ1-4, is DTGVSQNPRHKITKRGQNVTFRCDPISEHNRLYWYRQTLGQGPEFLTYFQNEAQLEKSRLLSDRFSAERPKGSFSTLEIQRTEQGDSAMYLCASRRTPGTGDATNEKLFFGSGTQLSVL.

As regards this clone: One end of the junction does not line up with germline, which may come from a read error. The genes are TRBV6-5 and TRBJ2-3; possibly TRBD1 for D (5 bases). Germline-derived CDR1 and CDR2 are MNHEY and SVGAGI. The CDR3 extends over 15 amino acids. Here the CDR3 DNA reads TGTGCCAGCAGTTACTCTCGGCAGGGCACGGATACGCAGTATTTT. It yields the protein CASSYSRQGTDTQYF.

V and J are TRBV4-1 and TRBJ1-6, with no clear D. Germline lookup yields CDR1 MGHRA and CDR2 YSYEKL. The CDR3 consists of 15 residues. The V end was cut by 0 bases, the J end by 11 bases, with 14 bases between. Written as DNA, the CDR3 is TGCGCCAGCAGCCAAGATGAACAATTTTTTACACCCCTCCACTTT. Amino acid sequence: CASSQDEQFFTPLHF.

The rearrangement links TRBV3-1 (or the pseudogene TRBV3-2) to TRBJ2-2; 10 bases match TRBD2. V was pared by 4 bases and J by 5 bases, with 4 bases of the junction left unmatched. This CDR3 has 15 amino acids. Germline-derived CDR1 and CDR2 are LGHDT and YNNKEL (reference sequence). The CDR3 here is CASSLRAGGTGELFF. The CDR3 region has the DNA TGTGCCAGCAGCCTTCGAGCGGGGGGGACCGGGGAGCTGTTTTTT.

The table lists this clone with a few counts. The rearrangement joins TRBV5-6 to TRBJ1-6, with TRBD1 matching over 9 bases. With V trimmed by 4 bases and J by 7 bases, 9 bases remained unmatched. Germline V gives CDR1 SGHDT, CDR2 YYEEEE. The CDR3 is made up of 16 amino acids. The CDR3 DNA follows: TGTGCCAGCAGCCCCGGACAGGGGCTACTGAATTCACCCCTCCACTTT. This codes for CASSPGQGLLNSPLHF.

The gene calls are TRBV4-3 and TRBJ2-1, with D uncertain. Germline V gene data show CDR1 as LGHNA and CDR2 as YSLEER. Trimming cost V 0 bases and J 5 bases, with 14 bases left between them. The CDR3 totals 16 residues. For the CDR3, the DNA is TGCGCCAGCAGCCAAGAGCCTTTGGTTACTAACAATGAGCAGTTCTTC. This codes for CASSQEPLVTNNEQFF.

The chain uses TRBV4-1 and TRBJ2-5; 10 bases are shared with TRBD2. V shed 6 bases and J 7 bases; nucleotides not matched to a gene: 11. CDR3 length: 15 amino acids. Germline CDR1 and CDR2: MGHRA and YSYEKL. CDR3 coding DNA: TGCGCCAGCAGGAGATCTAGCGGGAGTTCGGGGACCCAGTACTTC. Its translation is CASRRSSGSSGTQYF.

The CDR3 nucleotides are TGTGCCAGCAGTACATTAGCGGCCCCCCCCTGGGATGAGCAGTTCTTC. Translation gives CASSTLAAPPWDEQFF. The chain combines TRBV27 with TRBJ2-1; maybe TRBD2 (6 bases). The CDR3 covers 16 residues. Germline V gene lookup returns CDR1 MNHEY and CDR2 SMNVEV (reference sequence). Between the trimmed V and J ends, which lost 5 bases and 8 bases, there was a span of 22 bases.

This clone was observed a single time. The rearrangement uses TRBV9 and TRBJ1-2; 12 bases align to TRBD1. CDR3 length: 15 residues. Germline CDR1 is SGDLS and CDR2 is YYNGEE. The J segment lost 4 bases and the V segment lost 3 bases, leaving 4 bases of the junction unmatched. CDR3 DNA sequence: TGTGCCAGCAGCGAGGGACAGGGGGCTAGCTATGGCTACACCTTC. Its protein is CASSEGQGASYGYTF.